This T cell receptor (beta chain) originates from a study of blood T cell repertoires in COVID-19. Clinical history reported by participants formed the basis on which cohorts were assigned. As handled by the study authors: Amplifying reference gene primers gave estimates of nucleated cell counts. Assay used: immunoSEQ multiplex PCR; TCRdb lists only in-frame clones, some missing. V, J and clone size reflect that table, while D and trimming were determined from the DNA. Of a few hundred thousand clones in the sample, nearly 90% were seen once. V was cut by 3 bases and J by 4 bases, with 15 bases left in between. Germline loops: CDR1 KGHDR, CDR2 SFDVKD. The CDR3 totals 16 residues.

The chain carries TRBV24-1 and TRBJ1-5; D might be TRBD1 (5 bases). What was sequenced was PBMCs or T cells enriched from blood (not recorded which). The clonotype originates from a young woman with acute COVID-19. CDR3 sequence reads: CATSDHRPRPNQPQHF. As DNA, the CDR3 is TGTGCCACCAGTGATCACAGGCCCAGGCCTAATCAGCCCCAGCATTTT.